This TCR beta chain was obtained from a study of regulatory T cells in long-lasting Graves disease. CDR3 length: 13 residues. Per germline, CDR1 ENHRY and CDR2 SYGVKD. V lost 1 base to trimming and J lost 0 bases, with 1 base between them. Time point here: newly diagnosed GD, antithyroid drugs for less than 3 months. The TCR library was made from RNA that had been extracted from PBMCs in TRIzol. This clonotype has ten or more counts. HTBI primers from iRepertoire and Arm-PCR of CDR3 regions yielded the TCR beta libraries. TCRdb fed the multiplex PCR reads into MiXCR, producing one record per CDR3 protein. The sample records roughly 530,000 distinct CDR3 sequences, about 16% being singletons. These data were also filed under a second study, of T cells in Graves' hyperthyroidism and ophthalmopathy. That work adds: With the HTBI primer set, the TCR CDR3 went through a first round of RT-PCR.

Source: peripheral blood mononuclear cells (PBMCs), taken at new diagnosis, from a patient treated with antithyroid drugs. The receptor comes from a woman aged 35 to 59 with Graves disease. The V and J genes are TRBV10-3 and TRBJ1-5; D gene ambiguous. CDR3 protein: CAISEYSNQPQHF. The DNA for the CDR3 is TGTGCCATCAGTGAGTATAGCAATCAGCCCCAGCATTTT.